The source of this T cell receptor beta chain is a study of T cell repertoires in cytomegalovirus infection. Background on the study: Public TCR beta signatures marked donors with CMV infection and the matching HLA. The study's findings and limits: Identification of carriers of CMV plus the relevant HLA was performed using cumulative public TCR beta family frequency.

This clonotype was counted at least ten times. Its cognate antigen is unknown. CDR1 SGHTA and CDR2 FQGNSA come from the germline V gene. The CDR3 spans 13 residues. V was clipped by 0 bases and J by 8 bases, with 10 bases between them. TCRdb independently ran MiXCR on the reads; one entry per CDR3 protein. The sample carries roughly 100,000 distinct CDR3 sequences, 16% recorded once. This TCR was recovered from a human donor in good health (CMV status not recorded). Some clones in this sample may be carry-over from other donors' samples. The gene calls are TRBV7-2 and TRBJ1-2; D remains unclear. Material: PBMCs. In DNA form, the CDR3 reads TGTGCCAGCAGCTTAGCGATCGGGAACGGCTACACCTTC. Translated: CASSLAIGNGYTF. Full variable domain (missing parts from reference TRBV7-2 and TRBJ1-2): GAGVSQSPSNKVTEKGKDVELRCDPISGHTALYWYRQSLGQGLEFLIYFQGNSAPDKSGLPSDRFSAERTGGSVSTLTIQRTQQEDSAVYLCASSLAIGNGYTFGSGTRLTVV.